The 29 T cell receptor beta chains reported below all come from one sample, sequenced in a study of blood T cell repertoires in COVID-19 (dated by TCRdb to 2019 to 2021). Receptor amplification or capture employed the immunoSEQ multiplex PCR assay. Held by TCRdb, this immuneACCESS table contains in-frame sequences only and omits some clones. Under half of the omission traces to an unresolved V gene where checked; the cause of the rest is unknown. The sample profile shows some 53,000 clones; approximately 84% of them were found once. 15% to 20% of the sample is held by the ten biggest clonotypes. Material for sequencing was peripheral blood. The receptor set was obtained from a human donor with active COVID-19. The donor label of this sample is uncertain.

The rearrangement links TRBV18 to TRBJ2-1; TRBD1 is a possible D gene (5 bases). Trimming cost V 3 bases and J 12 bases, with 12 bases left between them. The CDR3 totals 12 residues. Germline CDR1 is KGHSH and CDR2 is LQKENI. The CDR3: CASSPTGQGQFF. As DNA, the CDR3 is TGTGCCAGCTCACCTACAGGACAAGGGCAGTTCTTC.

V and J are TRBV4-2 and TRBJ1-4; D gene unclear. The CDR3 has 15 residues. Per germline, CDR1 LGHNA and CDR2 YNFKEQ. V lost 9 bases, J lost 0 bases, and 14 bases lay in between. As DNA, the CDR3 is TGTGCCAGTTCGCTGCAGGCAGCAACTAATGAAAAACTGTTTTTT. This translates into CASSLQAATNEKLFF.

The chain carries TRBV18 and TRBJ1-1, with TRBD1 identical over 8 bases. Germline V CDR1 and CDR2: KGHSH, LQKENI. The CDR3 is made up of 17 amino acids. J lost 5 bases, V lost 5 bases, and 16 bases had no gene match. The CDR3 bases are TGTGCCAGCTCATCGACCGACAGGGGTACCCTCAGGACTGAAGCTTTCTTT. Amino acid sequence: CASSSTDRGTLRTEAFF.

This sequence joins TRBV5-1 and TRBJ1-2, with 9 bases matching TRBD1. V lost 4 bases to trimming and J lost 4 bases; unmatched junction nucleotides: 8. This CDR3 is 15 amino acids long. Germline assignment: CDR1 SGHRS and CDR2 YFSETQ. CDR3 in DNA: TGCGCCAGCAGCGATTTCCCGGGACAGGGCTATGGCTACACCTTC. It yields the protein CASSDFPGQGYGYTF.

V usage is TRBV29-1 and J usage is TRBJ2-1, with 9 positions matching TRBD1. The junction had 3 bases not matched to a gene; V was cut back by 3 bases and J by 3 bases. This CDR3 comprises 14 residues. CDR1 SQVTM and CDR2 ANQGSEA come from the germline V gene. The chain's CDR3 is CSVDRTGVYNEQFF. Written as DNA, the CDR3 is TGCAGCGTTGATCGGACAGGGGTCTACAATGAGCAGTTCTTC.

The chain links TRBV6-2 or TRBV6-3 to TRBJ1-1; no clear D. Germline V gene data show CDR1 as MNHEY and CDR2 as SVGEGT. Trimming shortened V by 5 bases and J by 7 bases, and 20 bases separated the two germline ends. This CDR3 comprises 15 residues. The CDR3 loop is CASSRAAFTGNEAFF. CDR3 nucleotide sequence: TGTGCCAGCAGTCGCGCAGCTTTTACCGGGAATGAAGCTTTCTTT.

The CDR3 DNA reads as TGTGCCAGCAGCTTAAACAGGGCCACCGGGGAGCTGTTTTTT. Translated: CASSLNRATGELFF. V gene TRBV11-1 combines with J gene TRBJ2-2; tentative D call: TRBD1 (6 bases). The CDR3 consists of 14 residues. V lost 2 bases to trimming and J lost 4 bases, with 8 bases between them. Germline V gene sequence: CDR1 SGHAT, CDR2 FQDESV (reference sequence).

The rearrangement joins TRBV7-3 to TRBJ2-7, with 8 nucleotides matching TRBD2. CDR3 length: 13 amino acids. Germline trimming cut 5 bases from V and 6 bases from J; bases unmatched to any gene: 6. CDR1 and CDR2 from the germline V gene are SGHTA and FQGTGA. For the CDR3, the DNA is TGTGCCAGCAGCCGAAGCGGGGGCACCGAGCAGTACTTC. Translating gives CASSRSGGTEQYF.

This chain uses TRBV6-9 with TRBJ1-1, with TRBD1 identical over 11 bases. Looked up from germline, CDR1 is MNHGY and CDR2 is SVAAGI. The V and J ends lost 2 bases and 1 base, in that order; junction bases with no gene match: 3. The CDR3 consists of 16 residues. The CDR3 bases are TGTGCCAGCAGTTATCGGGACAGGGGGAAGAACACTGAAGCTTTCTTT. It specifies CASSYRDRGKNTEAFF.

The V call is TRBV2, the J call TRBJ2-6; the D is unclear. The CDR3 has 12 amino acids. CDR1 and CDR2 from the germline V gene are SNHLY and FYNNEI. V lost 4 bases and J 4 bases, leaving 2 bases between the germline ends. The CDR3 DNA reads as TGTGCCAGCAGTGCAGGGGCCAACGTCCTGACTTTC. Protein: CASSAGANVLTF.

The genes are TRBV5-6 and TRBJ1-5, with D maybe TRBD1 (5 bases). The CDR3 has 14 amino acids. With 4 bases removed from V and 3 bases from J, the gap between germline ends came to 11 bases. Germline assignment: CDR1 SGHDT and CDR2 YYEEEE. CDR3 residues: CASSLRQPNQPQHF. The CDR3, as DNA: TGTGCCAGCAGCCTTAGACAGCCCAATCAGCCCCAGCATTTT.

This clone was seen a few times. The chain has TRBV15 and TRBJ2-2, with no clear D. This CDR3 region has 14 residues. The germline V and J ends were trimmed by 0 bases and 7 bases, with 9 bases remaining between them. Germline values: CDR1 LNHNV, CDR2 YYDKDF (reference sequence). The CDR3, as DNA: TGTGCCACCAGCAGAGATCAACCCTACGGGGAGCTGTTTTTT. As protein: CATSRDQPYGELFF.

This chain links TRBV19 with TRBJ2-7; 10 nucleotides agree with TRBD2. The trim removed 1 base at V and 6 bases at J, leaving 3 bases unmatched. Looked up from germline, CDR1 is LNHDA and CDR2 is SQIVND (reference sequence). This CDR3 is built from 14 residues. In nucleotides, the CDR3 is TGTGCCAGTAGTATAGTAGCGGGGGGACGCGAGCAGTACTTC. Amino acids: CASSIVAGGREQYF.

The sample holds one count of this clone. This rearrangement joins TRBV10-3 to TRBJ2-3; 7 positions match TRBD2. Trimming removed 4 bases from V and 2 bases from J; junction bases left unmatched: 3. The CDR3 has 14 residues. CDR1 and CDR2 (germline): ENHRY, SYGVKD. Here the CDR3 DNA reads TGTGCCATCAGTGCGGGAGGCGACACAGATACGCAGTATTTT. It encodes CAISAGGDTDTQYF.

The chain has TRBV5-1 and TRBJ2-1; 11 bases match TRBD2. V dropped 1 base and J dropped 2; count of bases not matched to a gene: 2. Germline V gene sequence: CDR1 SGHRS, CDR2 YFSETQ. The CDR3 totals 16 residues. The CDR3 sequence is CASSLTTSGTYNEQFF. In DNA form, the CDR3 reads TGCGCCAGCAGCTTGACGACTAGCGGGACCTACAATGAGCAGTTCTTC.

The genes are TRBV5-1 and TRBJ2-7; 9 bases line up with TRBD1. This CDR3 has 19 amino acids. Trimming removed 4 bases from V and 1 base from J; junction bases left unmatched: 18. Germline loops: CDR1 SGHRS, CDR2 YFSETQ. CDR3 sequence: CASSPDGQGNPWGSYEQYF. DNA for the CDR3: TGCGCCAGCAGCCCTGATGGACAGGGGAACCCTTGGGGTTCCTACGAGCAGTACTTC.

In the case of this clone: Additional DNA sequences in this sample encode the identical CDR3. The CDR3 DNA reads as TGCGCCAGCAGCCCTACAGGGGTCTCCTACGAGCAGTACTTC. Protein sequence: CASSPTGVSYEQYF. The chain combines TRBV5-1 with TRBJ2-7; TRBD1 matches at 7 bases. Trimming removed 4 bases from V and 0 bases from J; junction bases left unmatched: 4. In germline, CDR1 is SGHRS, CDR2 YFSETQ. The CDR3 contains 14 residues.

CDR3 sequence reads: CASQKRGAYNEQFF. CDR3 in DNA: TGTGCCAGTCAAAAGCGGGGGGCCTACAATGAGCAGTTCTTC. J is TRBJ2-1 and V is TRBV6-5, with TRBD2 matching over 9 bases. The trim removed 9 bases at V and 2 bases at J, leaving 5 bases unmatched. This CDR3 region has 14 residues. Germline values: CDR1 MNHEY, CDR2 SVGAGI.

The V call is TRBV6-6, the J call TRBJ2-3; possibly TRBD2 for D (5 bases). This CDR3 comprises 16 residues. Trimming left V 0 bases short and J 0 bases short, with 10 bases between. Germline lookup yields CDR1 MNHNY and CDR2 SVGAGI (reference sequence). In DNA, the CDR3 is TGTGCCAGCAGTTACTCCTGGGAGTCTAGCACAGATACGCAGTATTTT. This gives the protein CASSYSWESSTDTQYF.

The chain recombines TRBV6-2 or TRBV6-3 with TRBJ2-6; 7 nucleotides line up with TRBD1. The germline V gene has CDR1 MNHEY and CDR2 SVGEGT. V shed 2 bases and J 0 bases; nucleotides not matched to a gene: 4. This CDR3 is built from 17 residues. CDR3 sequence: CASSYDRAPSGANVLTF. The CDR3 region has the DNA TGTGCCAGCAGTTACGACAGGGCCCCCTCTGGGGCCAACGTCCTGACTTTC.

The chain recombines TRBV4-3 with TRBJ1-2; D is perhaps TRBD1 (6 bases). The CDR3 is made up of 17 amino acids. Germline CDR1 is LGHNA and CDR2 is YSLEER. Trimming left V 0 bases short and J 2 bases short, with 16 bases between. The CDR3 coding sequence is TGCGCCAGCAGCCAAGATGCTCCAGGGGTTGCAAACTATGGCTACACCTTC. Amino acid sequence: CASSQDAPGVANYGYTF.

CDR3 in amino acids: CASSRTTSDPYNEQFF. The DNA for the CDR3 is TGTGCCAGCAGTCGAACGACTAGCGACCCCTACAATGAGCAGTTCTTC. The chain recombines TRBV4-2 with TRBJ2-1; 8 nucleotides align to TRBD2. Per the germline V gene, CDR1 is LGHNA and CDR2 is YNFKEQ. This CDR3 has 16 amino acids. Trimming at V came to 6 bases and at J to 2 bases, leaving 9 bases not matched to a gene.

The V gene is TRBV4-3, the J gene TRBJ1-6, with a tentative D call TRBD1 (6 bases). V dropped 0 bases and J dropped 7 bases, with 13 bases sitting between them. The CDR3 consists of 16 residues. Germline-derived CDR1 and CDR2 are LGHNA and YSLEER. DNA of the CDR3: TGCGCCAGCAGCCAAGATAAAGGGACAAAAAATTCACCCCTCCACTTT. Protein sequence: CASSQDKGTKNSPLHF.

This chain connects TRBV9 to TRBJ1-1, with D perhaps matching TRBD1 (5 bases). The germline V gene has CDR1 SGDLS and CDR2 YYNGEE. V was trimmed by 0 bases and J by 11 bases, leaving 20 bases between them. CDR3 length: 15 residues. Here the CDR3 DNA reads TGTGCCAGCAGCGTAGAGCAGGGCCCAAGGTCTACGGCTTTCTTT. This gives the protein CASSVEQGPRSTAFF.

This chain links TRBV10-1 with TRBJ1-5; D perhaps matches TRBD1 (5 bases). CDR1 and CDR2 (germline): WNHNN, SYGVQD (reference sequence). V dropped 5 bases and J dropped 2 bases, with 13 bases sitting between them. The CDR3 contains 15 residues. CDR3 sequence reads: CASSSQEMGNQPQHF. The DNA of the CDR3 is TGCGCCAGCAGTTCACAGGAGATGGGCAATCAGCCCCAGCATTTT.

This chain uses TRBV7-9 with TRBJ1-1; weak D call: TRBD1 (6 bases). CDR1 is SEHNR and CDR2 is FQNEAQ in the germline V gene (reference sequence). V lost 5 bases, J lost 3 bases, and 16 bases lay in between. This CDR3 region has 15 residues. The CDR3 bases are TGTGCCAGCAGCCTCTCACCGGGGGGCGACACTGAAGCTTTCTTT. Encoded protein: CASSLSPGGDTEAFF.

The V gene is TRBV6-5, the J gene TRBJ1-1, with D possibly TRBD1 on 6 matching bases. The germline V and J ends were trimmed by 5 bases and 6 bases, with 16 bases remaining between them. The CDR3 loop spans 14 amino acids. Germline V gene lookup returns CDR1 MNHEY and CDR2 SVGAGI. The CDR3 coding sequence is TGTGCCAGCAGTCTTACAGGGCGCCAAGCTGAAGCTTTCTTT. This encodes CASSLTGRQAEAFF.

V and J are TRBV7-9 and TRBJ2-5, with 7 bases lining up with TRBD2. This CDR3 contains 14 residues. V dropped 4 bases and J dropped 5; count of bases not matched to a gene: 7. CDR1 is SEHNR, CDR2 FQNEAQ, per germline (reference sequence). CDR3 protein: CASSSTSLDETQYF. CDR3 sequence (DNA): TGTGCCAGCAGCTCGACTAGCTTAGACGAGACCCAGTACTTC.

CDR3 amino acids: CAWSVLRGRASQYF. For the CDR3, the DNA is TGTGCCTGGAGTGTACTCAGGGGTCGGGCTTCGCAGTATTTT. The chain couples TRBV30 to TRBJ2-3, with D perhaps TRBD1 (6 bases). The CDR3 covers 14 residues. V shed 0 bases and J shed 10 bases, with 17 bases lying between them. Germline CDR1 reads GTSNPN; CDR2 reads SVGIG (reference sequence).